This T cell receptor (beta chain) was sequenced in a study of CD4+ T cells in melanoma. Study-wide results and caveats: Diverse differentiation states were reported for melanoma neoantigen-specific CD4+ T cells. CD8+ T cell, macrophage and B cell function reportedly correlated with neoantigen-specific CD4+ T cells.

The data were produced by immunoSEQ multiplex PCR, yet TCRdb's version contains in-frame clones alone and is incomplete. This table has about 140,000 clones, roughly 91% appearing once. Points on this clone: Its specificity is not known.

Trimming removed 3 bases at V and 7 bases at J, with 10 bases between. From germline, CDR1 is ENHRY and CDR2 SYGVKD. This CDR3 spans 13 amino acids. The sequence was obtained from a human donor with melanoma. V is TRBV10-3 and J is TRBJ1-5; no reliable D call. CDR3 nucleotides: TGTGCCATCAGTGAAGGGCTCCGACAGCCCCAGCATTTT. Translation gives CAISEGLRQPQHF.